This entry lists 22 T cell receptor beta chains sequenced from one sample in a study of cytomegalovirus exposure and HLA in healthy donors. This PCR relied on a set of 60 Vbeta primers and 13 Jbeta primers. Sequencing was performed with immunoSEQ multiplex PCR; in TCRdb, only in-frame clones are kept and a portion is missing. Its table records about 110,000 clones. The sample was PBMCs. All receptors come from a man younger than 45 in good health and CMV-seronegative.

The J gene is TRBJ1-2, the V gene TRBV7-9; tentative D call: TRBD1 (6 bases). In germline, CDR1 is SEHNR, CDR2 FQNEAQ (reference sequence). The ends were cut back, 5 bases at V and 2 bases at J, with 18 bases in the middle. The CDR3 consists of 16 residues. The CDR3 sequence: CASSPTGTSANYGYTF. CDR3 DNA sequence: TGTGCCAGCAGCCCCACCGGGACATCGGCCAACTATGGCTACACCTTC. Variable domain in full (rest from reference TRBV7-9 and TRBJ1-2): DTGVSQNPRHKITKRGQNVTFRCDPISEHNRLYWYRQTLGQGPEFLTYFQNEAQLEKSRLLSDRFSAERPKGSFSTLEIQRTEQGDSAMYLCASSPTGTSANYGYTFGSGTRLTVV.

V gene TRBV10-3 combines with J gene TRBJ2-1; TRBD2 aligns across 8 bases. The CDR3 runs 14 residues. The V gene end was trimmed by 6 bases and the J gene end by 7 bases; junction bases not matched to a gene: 8. CDR1 ENHRY and CDR2 SYGVKD come from the germline V gene. CDR3 loop: CAISFSGEENEQFF. The DNA of the CDR3 is TGTGCCATCAGCTTTAGCGGGGAAGAGAATGAGCAGTTCTTC.

V usage is TRBV7-6 and J usage is TRBJ1-4; 8 nucleotides line up with TRBD1. The germline gives CDR1 SGHVS, CDR2 FNYEAQ. CDR3 length equals 15 residues. V trimming: 1 base; J trimming: 6 bases; junction bases outside the gene matches: 4. The CDR3 loop is CASSLGDRGYEKLFF. The CDR3 DNA reads TGTGCCAGCAGCTTAGGAGACAGGGGCTATGAAAAACTGTTTTTT.

The CDR3 DNA is TGTGCCAGCTCACCACCGAGAATTCCGGGACAGGGGGCTTTTGAGCAGTACTTC. The encoded protein is CASSPPRIPGQGAFEQYF. The chain employs TRBV18 and TRBJ2-7; 12 bases are shared with TRBD1. V lost 0 bases and J lost 7; bases outside the gene matches: 13. This CDR3 is built from 18 residues. Germline CDR1 reads KGHSH; CDR2 reads LQKENI.

The DNA of the CDR3 is TGTGCCAGCAGCTTGGATGACAGGGGGCGGTTGCAGCCCCAGCATTTT. It codes for CASSLDDRGRLQPQHF. V and J are TRBV5-4 and TRBJ1-5, with 10 bases lining up with TRBD1. This CDR3 is built from 16 residues. V was clipped by 0 bases and J by 7 bases; unmatched bases: 7. Germline CDR1 and CDR2: SGHNT and YYREEE (reference sequence).

This chain links TRBV5-1 with TRBJ2-7, with a tentative D call TRBD1 (5 bases). The germline V gene encodes CDR1 SGHRS and CDR2 YFSETQ. The CDR3 is 14 residues long. Trimming took off 1 base at V and 0 bases at J, with 8 bases between the two ends. For the CDR3, the DNA is TGCGCCAGCAGCTTGCCCGACAGCTCCTACGAGCAGTACTTC. It yields the protein CASSLPDSSYEQYF.

The V and J genes are TRBV5-6 and TRBJ2-5; TRBD1 is a possible D gene (6 bases). The CDR3 contains 15 residues. The V gene's germline CDR1 is SGHDT and CDR2 YYEEEE. The ends were cut back, 4 bases at V and 2 bases at J, with 15 bases in the middle. DNA of the CDR3: TGTGCCAGCAGCGGGCTCCGCGGACAGCAAGAGACCCAGTACTTC. As protein: CASSGLRGQQETQYF.

The chain joins TRBV19 to TRBJ1-5; D call uncertain. With 2 bases removed from V and 0 bases from J, the gap between germline ends came to 8 bases. Germline lookup yields CDR1 LNHDA and CDR2 SQIVND (reference sequence). The CDR3 totals 15 residues. The CDR3: CASSISGNSNQPQHF. The CDR3, as DNA: TGTGCCAGTAGTATATCGGGAAATAGCAATCAGCCCCAGCATTTT.

This chain links TRBV6-1 with TRBJ1-5; 9 bases match TRBD1. The junction had 3 bases not matched to a gene; V was cut back by 6 bases and J by 6 bases. CDR3 length: 13 amino acids. Germline assignment: CDR1 MNHNS and CDR2 SASEGT. This chain's CDR3 is CASRGTGLQPQHF. In DNA form, the CDR3 reads TGTGCCAGCAGGGGGACAGGGCTTCAGCCCCAGCATTTT.

This chain connects TRBV4-1 to TRBJ2-5; 7 bases map to TRBD2. CDR1 and CDR2 from the germline V gene are MGHRA and YSYEKL. The V and J ends lost 4 bases and 7 bases, in that order; junction bases with no gene match: 9. The CDR3 is 14 amino acids. The CDR3 coding sequence is TGCGCCAGCAGCCGCCCTTGGGAGGGAGGGACCCAGTACTTC. Translation: CASSRPWEGGTQYF.

This chain links TRBV9 with TRBJ1-6; 9 bases are shared with TRBD1. Germline values: CDR1 SGDLS, CDR2 YYNGEE. The V and J ends lost 3 bases and 7 bases, in that order; junction bases with no gene match: 5. There are 15 residues in the CDR3. As DNA, the CDR3 is TGTGCCAGCAGCGCCCGACAGGGGGAGAATTCACCCCTCCACTTT. Protein sequence: CASSARQGENSPLHF. The variable domain in full, completed from reference TRBV9 and TRBJ1-6, reads DSGVTQTPKHLITATGQRVTLRCSPRSGDLSVYWYQQSLDQGLQFLIQYYNGEERAKGNILERFSAQQFPDLHSELNLSSLELGDSALYFCASSARQGENSPLHFGNGTRLTVT.

The V call is TRBV28, the J call TRBJ1-2; TRBD1 is a possible D gene (5 bases). The CDR3 runs 13 residues. Germline lookup yields CDR1 MDHEN and CDR2 SYDVKM. Trimming left V 7 bases short and J 6 bases short, with 15 bases between. This CDR3 reads CASTIQETNGYTF. DNA for the CDR3: TGTGCCAGCACCATACAGGAGACGAATGGCTACACCTTC.

This chain joins TRBV7-8 and TRBJ1-5; D not resolved. This CDR3 spans 15 amino acids. The V and J ends lost 2 bases and 1 base respectively, with 9 bases between them. Germline V gene lookup returns CDR1 SGHVS and CDR2 FQNEAQ. The CDR3 loop is CASSLWRVSNQPQHF. The DNA for the CDR3 is TGTGCCAGCAGCTTATGGAGGGTAAGCAATCAGCCCCAGCATTTT.

The chain links TRBV28 to TRBJ2-1; 7 positions match TRBD1. The CDR3 runs 12 residues. V shed 7 bases, J shed 7 bases, and the junction held 4 bases outside the gene matches. Germline assignment: CDR1 MDHEN and CDR2 SYDVKM. The CDR3 DNA is TGTGCCAGCACCGAGGGGGCGAATGAGCAGTTCTTC. Translating it yields CASTEGANEQFF.

The rearrangement joins TRBV6-5 to TRBJ2-5, with D possibly TRBD2 on 6 matching bases. V was shortened by 0 bases and J by 5 bases, with 13 bases between the two germline ends. Per germline, CDR1 MNHEY and CDR2 SVGAGI. The CDR3 totals 15 residues. Written as DNA, the CDR3 is TGTGCCAGCAGTTACTCCCAGGGAGGTGGGGAGACCCAGTACTTC. It yields the protein CASSYSQGGGETQYF.

V is TRBV28 and J is TRBJ1-6, with TRBD1 matching 8 bases. Germline V gives CDR1 MDHEN, CDR2 SYDVKM. V lost 6 bases and J lost 9; bases outside the gene matches: 4. CDR3 length: 13 residues. The CDR3 nucleotides are TGTGCCAGCAGACGGGACAGGACTTCACCCCTCCACTTT. Amino acids: CASRRDRTSPLHF.

Notes on this clone: The junction departs from germline at one end; a sequencing error may be responsible. The CDR3 DNA follows: TGTGCCAGCAGCTTATTAACTGAGGGGGAGCGGGGCACTGAAGCTTTCTTT. Translation gives CASSLLTEGERGTEAFF. This sequence joins TRBV28 and TRBJ1-1, with D maybe TRBD1 (6 bases). Germline V lookup: CDR1 MDHEN, CDR2 SYDVKM. The CDR3 covers 17 residues. Using reference TRBV28 and TRBJ1-1 for the parts outside the CDR3, the full variable domain is DVKVTQSSRYLVKRTGEKVFLECVQDMDHENMFWYRQDPGLGLRLIYFSYDVKMKEKGDIPEGYSVSREKKERFSLILESASTNQTSMYLCASSLLTEGERGTEAFFGQGTRLTVV.

This chain links TRBV27 with TRBJ2-5; 11 bases agree with TRBD1. V shed 5 bases and J 4 bases; nucleotides not matched to a gene: 9. Germline V gene sequence: CDR1 MNHEY, CDR2 SMNVEV (reference sequence). This CDR3 has 16 amino acids. In DNA, the CDR3 is TGTGCCAGCAGTCCTATTCTCGGGACAGGGGGAGAGACCCAGTACTTC. It is translated as CASSPILGTGGETQYF.

This sequence joins TRBV27 and TRBJ1-5; TRBD1 agrees at 9 bases. There are 16 residues in the CDR3. V lost 3 bases and J lost 1; bases outside the gene matches: 4. CDR1 and CDR2 from the germline V gene are MNHEY and SMNVEV (reference sequence). CDR3 protein: CASSFSGQGSNQPQHF. CDR3 bases: TGTGCCAGCAGTTTCTCCGGACAGGGGAGCAATCAGCCCCAGCATTTT.

This sequence joins TRBV7-9 and TRBJ2-5; TRBD1 agrees at 8 bases. This CDR3 is 15 amino acids long. V dropped 6 bases and J dropped 3; count of bases not matched to a gene: 9. Germline V gene sequence: CDR1 SEHNR, CDR2 FQNEAQ (reference sequence). The chain's CDR3 is CASSFTRGREETQYF. The CDR3 nucleotides are TGTGCCAGCAGTTTCACCAGGGGGCGGGAAGAGACCCAGTACTTC.

The chain is built from TRBV27 and TRBJ1-5, with 8 bases aligning to TRBD1. V shed 5 bases and J 0 bases; nucleotides not matched to a gene: 12. This CDR3 comprises 18 residues. Germline assignment: CDR1 MNHEY and CDR2 SMNVEV (reference sequence). The CDR3 DNA follows: TGTGCCAGCAGTCCAACGGGACAGGCCATATATAGCAATCAGCCCCAGCATTTT. Translated, it gives CASSPTGQAIYSNQPQHF.

The rearrangement joins TRBV27 to TRBJ2-3; 8 bases fit TRBD2. The CDR3 is 15 amino acids. J lost 5 bases, V lost 2 bases, and 6 bases had no gene match. Germline CDR1 and CDR2: MNHEY and SMNVEV (reference sequence). CDR3 sequence (DNA): TGTGCCAGCAGTTTAACTAGCGGCCCCCAAGATACGCAGTATTTT. Protein sequence: CASSLTSGPQDTQYF.